This TCR beta chain was retrieved from a study of T cells in Graves' hyperthyroidism and ophthalmopathy. Study-level results: The model foresaw ophthalmopathy a median roughly 6 months prior to onset. A model using 13 V-J features told ophthalmopathy apart from stable hyperthyroidism. Clonotypes that were expanded in thyroid above 0.001 mostly appeared in blood too.

The CDR3 runs to 16 residues. V was pared by 6 bases and J by 3 bases, with 19 bases between. CDR1 is SGHDN and CDR2 is FVKESK in the germline V gene. RNA transcripts served as the template for amplifying TCR beta CDR3 regions. The TCR CDR3 was amplified in a first-round RT-PCR using the HTBI primer set. TCRdb re-derived calls from the multiplex PCR reads in MiXCR, one entry per CDR3 protein. The data show nearly 600,000 distinct CDR3 sequences, more than 11% seen once. Patients were aged 18 to 65, had disease duration under 2 months, and had newly diagnosed hyperthyroidism. The table lists this clonotype with many counts. The antigen is unknown.

The genes are TRBV14 and TRBJ2-3; perhaps D is TRBD1 or TRBD2 (5 bases each). This TCR derives from a woman under 40 with Graves' hyperthyroidism that later progressed to Graves' ophthalmopathy. The sample comprised blood. CDR3 nucleotides: TGTGCCAGCAGTAGAGGGGTACCCGACCGTACAGATACGCAGTATTTT. Protein sequence: CASSRGVPDRTDTQYF. The full variable domain, rest sourced from reference TRBV14 and TRBJ2-3, is EAGVTQFPSHSVIEKGQTVTLRCDPISGHDNLYWYRRVMGKEIKFLLHFVKESKQDESGMPNNRFLAERTGGTYSTLKVQPAELEDSGVYFCASSRGVPDRTDTQYFGPGTRLTVL.